This record covers a single T cell receptor beta chain. Its antigen is undetermined. V lost 5 bases, J lost 2 bases, and 12 bases lay in between. CDR1 is SGHTA and CDR2 is FQGNSA in the germline V gene. This CDR3 has 14 amino acids. Reverse transcription of all isolated RNA meant that expressed TCRB transcripts were sequenced. Some clones are missing from TCRdb's copy, which holds only in-frame ones; the method was immunoSEQ multiplex PCR. Of roughly 400,000 clones in the sample, roughly 16% were seen once. Via CD45RO/CCR7/CD25/CD127/CD95/CD27, cells of the CD4+ naive, central memory, regulatory and stem cell-like memory subsets were sorted. This sample was included in a study of beta chain features in type 1 diabetes. Study-wide results and limits: VDJ junctions from type 1 diabetes patients carried fewer insertions and larger deletions.

Input material: naive CD4+ T cells from blood. V and J are TRBV7-2 and TRBJ1-2, with D possibly matching TRBD1 (6 bases). The source of this sequence is a woman under 30 in good health. The chain's CDR3 is CASSQGQTNYGYTF. Written as DNA, the CDR3 is TGTGCCAGCAGCCAAGGACAGACAAACTATGGCTACACCTTC.